This T cell receptor beta chain was observed in a study of cytomegalovirus exposure and HLA in healthy donors. Details on this clone: Its antigen remains unknown.

It was with 60 Vbeta and 13 Jbeta primers that the PCR ran. The repertoire was sequenced with immunoSEQ multiplex PCR; TCRdb's copy has only in-frame clones and lacks some. The repertoire holds more than 95,000 clones, with 65% to 80% as singletons. Study observations and caveats: Segments of the TCR beta V type were, in most cases, productive about 90% or about 30% of the time in an earlier analysis.

From germline, CDR1 is DFQATT and CDR2 SNEGSKA (reference sequence). Trimming removed 6 bases from V and 8 bases from J, with 13 bases in between. CDR3 size: 11 residues. The sequencing input was PBMCs. This rearrangement joins TRBV20-1 to TRBJ1-2, with D perhaps TRBD1 (5 bases). The sequence derives from a male donor in good health and CMV-seronegative. The DNA of the CDR3 is TGCAGTGCGGGGGGGGTCGGCGGCTACACCTTC. It translates to CSAGGVGGYTF.